The 12 T cell receptor beta chains below come from one sample, sequenced in a study of control samples from healthy donors and cancer patients. Some clones are missing from TCRdb's copy, which holds only in-frame ones; the method was immunoSEQ multiplex PCR. The table shows 150,000 to 200,000 clones, with 94% occurring only once. The sequenced material came from blood. These receptors all come from a woman aged 18-29 years in good health.

The chain combines TRBV12-5 with TRBJ1-4; no firm D call. This CDR3 spans 17 amino acids. V lost 1 base to trimming and J lost 8 bases, with 20 bases between them. Germline V gene sequence: CDR1 LGHNT, CDR2 FRNRAP. CDR3 sequence (DNA): TGTGCTAGTGGTTTGGCCCTCGACGGTCTGCCTGAGGAAAAACTGTTTTTT. It codes for CASGLALDGLPEEKLFF.

The rearrangement uses TRBV24-1 and TRBJ2-7; 7 bases are shared with TRBD1. This CDR3 has 15 residues. V shed 2 bases and J 5 bases; nucleotides not matched to a gene: 8. Germline assignment: CDR1 KGHDR and CDR2 SFDVKD. The chain's CDR3 is CATSDSLTGFDEQYF. CDR3 bases: TGTGCCACCAGTGATTCCCTGACAGGGTTTGACGAGCAGTACTTC.

CDR3 in amino acids: CASSRVGQNTEAFF. In DNA form, the CDR3 reads TGTGCCAGCTCAAGGGTCGGACAGAACACTGAAGCTTTCTTT. The rearrangement links TRBV18 to TRBJ1-1; D is perhaps TRBD1 (5 bases). Germline CDR1 reads KGHSH; CDR2 reads LQKENI. The V and J ends lost 5 bases and 1 base respectively, with 11 bases between them. CDR3 size: 14 residues.

The CDR3 nucleotides are TGTGCCAGCAGCACGTGGGGACAGGGGATCTACAATGAGCAGTTCTTC. Amino acids: CASSTWGQGIYNEQFF. The rearrangement uses TRBV9 and TRBJ2-1, with 10 nucleotides matching TRBD1. The CDR3 covers 16 residues. Germline trimming cut 4 bases from V and 3 bases from J; bases unmatched to any gene: 7. Germline V CDR1 and CDR2: SGDLS, YYNGEE.

The J gene is TRBJ1-2, the V gene TRBV6-5; D unclear. The CDR3 totals 12 residues. CDR1 is MNHEY, CDR2 SVGAGI, per germline. Deletions cut 6 bases from V and 3 bases from J, with 8 bases between. The CDR3 DNA sequence: TGTGCCAGCAGCTCGGATTACTATGGCTACACCTTC. It specifies CASSSDYYGYTF.

The chain uses TRBV7-9 and TRBJ1-1; weak D call: TRBD1 (6 bases). Per the germline V gene, CDR1 is SEHNR and CDR2 is FQNEAQ (reference sequence). This CDR3 has 11 residues. The CDR3 nucleotides read TGTGCAGTACAGGGGAACACTGAAGCTTTCTTT. Protein sequence: CAVQGNTEAFF.

This sequence joins TRBV2 and TRBJ1-2, with 10 bases that match TRBD1. V lost 9 bases, J lost 6 bases, and 4 bases stayed unmatched. This CDR3 region has 12 residues. The germline CDR1 and CDR2 sequences are SNHLY and FYNNEI. This CDR3 reads CARRGQGDGYTF. The CDR3 nucleotides are TGTGCCAGGAGAGGACAGGGGGATGGCTACACCTTC.

V and J are TRBV9 and TRBJ2-1; TRBD2 agrees at 12 bases. The CDR3 has 16 residues. The V and J ends lost 6 bases and 8 bases, in that order; junction bases with no gene match: 12. From germline, CDR1 is SGDLS and CDR2 YYNGEE. CDR3 sequence reads: CASNPYASGGAYEQFF. DNA for the CDR3: TGTGCCAGCAACCCCTATGCTAGCGGGGGGGCCTATGAGCAGTTCTTC.

The chain carries TRBV6-2 or TRBV6-3 and TRBJ1-1, with D perhaps matching TRBD1 (6 bases). This CDR3 comprises 15 residues. Germline lookup yields CDR1 MNHEY and CDR2 SVGEGT. Trimming pared 0 bases from V and 5 bases from J, leaving 13 bases between. The CDR3 here is CASSYSGTSGTEAFF. The CDR3 DNA sequence: TGTGCCAGCAGTTACTCCGGGACATCGGGAACTGAAGCTTTCTTT.

The CDR3 sequence is CATSREGGPNTGELFF. The CDR3 DNA sequence: TGTGCCACCAGCAGAGAGGGGGGGCCGAACACCGGGGAGCTGTTTTTT. The chain employs TRBV15 and TRBJ2-2; the D gene is possibly TRBD2 (7 bases). Trimming removed 0 bases from V and 0 bases from J, with 8 bases in between. In germline, CDR1 is LNHNV, CDR2 YYDKDF (reference sequence). The CDR3 covers 16 residues.

The chain employs TRBV19 and TRBJ2-7, with D uncertain. CDR3 size: 15 residues. Germline V gene sequence: CDR1 LNHDA, CDR2 SQIVND (reference sequence). Trimming took off 3 bases at V and 9 bases at J, with 21 bases between the two ends. For the CDR3, the DNA is TGTGCCAGTAGTATCGGCATCGGGTTCGGCTTCGGGCAGTACTTC. Protein: CASSIGIGFGFGQYF.

The rearrangement uses TRBV7-2 and TRBJ1-6; the D is unclear. The germline V gene encodes CDR1 SGHTA and CDR2 FQGNSA. This CDR3 contains 12 residues. Trimming cost V 3 bases and J 12 bases, with 9 bases left between them. As DNA, the CDR3 is TGTGCCAGCAGCTTGGACGGCGGACCCCTCCACTTT. Translation gives CASSLDGGPLHF.